This is a list of T cell receptor beta chains from one sample in a study of technical replicates of blood from several donors. The assay was immunoSEQ multiplex PCR, and TCRdb's table has in-frame clones only and misses some. The sample lists around 16,000 clones, 86% seen once, with approximately 11% in the top ten. The material sequenced was PBMCs. The receptor source for this set is a human donor in good health. CDR3s include the opening cysteine and the closing phenylalanine or tryptophan. D genes are given only for firm matches. Expanded clones are given a class, and other clones once, few, many or no size at all.

clone size,D gene,J gene,V gene,CDR3 protein,CDR3 DNA
.,.,TRBJ2-7,TRBV21-1,CASSKVEATLFEQYF,TGTGCCAGCAGCAAAGTTGAGGCTACCCTGTTCGAGCAGTACTTC
.,.,TRBJ2-7,TRBV7-6,CASSLSTNSYEQYF,TGTGCCAGCAGTCTATCGACAAACTCCTACGAGCAGTACTTC
once,TRBD1,TRBJ2-4,TRBV5-1,CASSTGEAKNIQYF,TGCGCCAGCAGCACAGGGGAGGCCAAAAACATTCAGTACTTC
.,.,TRBJ1-2,TRBV18,CASSPPQVRGYTF,TGTGCCAGCTCACCACCGCAGGTTAGAGGCTACACCTTC
few,.,TRBJ1-1,TRBV9,CASSVVQGNTEAFF,TGTGCCAGCAGCGTCGTTCAGGGGAACACTGAAGCTTTCTTT
.,.,TRBJ1-2,TRBV27,CASSSSGYGYTF,TGTGCCAGCAGCTCGTCGGGTTATGGCTACACCTTC
.,TRBD2,TRBJ2-1,TRBV18,CASSPPRLAGPNEQFF,TGTGCCAGCTCACCACCGCGATTAGCGGGACCCAATGAGCAGTTCTTC
.,TRBD2,TRBJ2-3,TRBV4-1,CASSQDLTSGSGRGDTQYF,TGCGCCAGCAGCCAAGATCTGACTAGCGGGAGTGGACGGGGAGATACGCAGTATTTT
.,TRBD1,TRBJ2-7,TRBV5-5,CASSLAWTGVPYEQYF,TGTGCCAGCAGCTTGGCCTGGACAGGGGTTCCTTACGAGCAGTACTTC
.,.,TRBJ2-7,TRBV5-1,CASRAGIAQGYEQYF,TGCGCCAGCAGGGCGGGGATTGCCCAAGGATACGAGCAGTACTTC
.,.,TRBJ1-5,TRBV11-3,CASSLVQGSNQPQHF,TGTGCCAGCAGCTTAGTTCAGGGAAGCAATCAGCCCCAGCATTTT
.,.,TRBJ1-2,TRBV10-2,CASSVGFPTTNYGYTF,TGCGCCAGCAGTGTGGGCTTCCCGACAACTAACTATGGCTACACCTTC
.,TRBD2,TRBJ2-1,TRBV28,CASSVGASGNYEQFF,TGTGCCAGCAGCGTGGGGGCTAGCGGGAACTATGAGCAGTTCTTC
.,.,TRBJ2-7,TRBV9,CASSFPREASSYEQYF,TGTGCCAGCAGCTTTCCCCGGGAAGCATCCTCCTACGAGCAGTACTTC
once,.,TRBJ2-7,TRBV6-5,CASSYVGRTYEQYF,TGTGCCAGCAGTTACGTGGGCCGTACCTACGAGCAGTACTTC
.,TRBD2,TRBJ2-2,TRBV5-1,CASSARSPGTSGSAGELFF,TGCGCCAGCAGCGCTAGGAGCCCGGGGACTAGCGGGAGTGCCGGGGAGCTGTTTTTT
.,.,TRBJ2-7,TRBV5-1,CASSFDYYEQYF,TGCGCCAGCAGCTTTGACTATTACGAGCAGTACTTC
.,TRBD2,TRBJ2-5,TRBV10-2,CASSVLAGGLVETQYF,TGCGCCAGCAGTGTTCTAGCGGGAGGCCTGGTAGAGACCCAGTACTTC
few,TRBD2,TRBJ2-7,TRBV5-6,CASSLGLAGDEQYF,TGTGCCAGCAGCTTGGGACTAGCGGGAGACGAGCAGTACTTC
.,.,TRBJ2-2,TRBV5-1,CASSLLIGELFF,TGCGCCAGCAGCTTGTTAATCGGGGAGCTGTTTTTT
.,TRBD1,TRBJ2-3,TRBV5-1,CASSRGQDTDTQYF,TGCGCCAGCAGCCGTGGACAGGACACAGATACGCAGTATTTT
few,.,TRBJ1-1,TRBV10-3,CAISAAVANTEAFF,TGTGCCATCAGTGCGGCGGTCGCCAACACTGAAGCTTTCTTT
once,TRBD1,TRBJ2-2,TRBV2,CASSEVGTANTGELFF,TGTGCCAGCAGTGAAGTGGGGACAGCGAACACCGGGGAGCTGTTTTTT
.,TRBD1,TRBJ2-1,TRBV30,CAWSVQGRGSFF,TGTGCCTGGAGTGTACAGGGGAGAGGGTCGTTCTTC